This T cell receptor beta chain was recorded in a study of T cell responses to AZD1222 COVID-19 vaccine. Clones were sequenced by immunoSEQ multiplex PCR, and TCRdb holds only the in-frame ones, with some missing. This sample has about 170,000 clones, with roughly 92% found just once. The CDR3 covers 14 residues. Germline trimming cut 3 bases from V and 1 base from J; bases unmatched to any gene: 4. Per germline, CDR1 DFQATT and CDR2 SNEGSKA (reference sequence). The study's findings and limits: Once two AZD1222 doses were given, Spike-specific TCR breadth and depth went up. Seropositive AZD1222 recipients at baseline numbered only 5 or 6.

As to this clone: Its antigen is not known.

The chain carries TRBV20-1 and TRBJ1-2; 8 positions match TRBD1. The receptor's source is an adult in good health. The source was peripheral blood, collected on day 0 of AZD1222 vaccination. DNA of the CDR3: TGCAGTGCTAGTGGGACAGGAATTAACTATGGCTACACCTTC. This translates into CSASGTGINYGYTF.